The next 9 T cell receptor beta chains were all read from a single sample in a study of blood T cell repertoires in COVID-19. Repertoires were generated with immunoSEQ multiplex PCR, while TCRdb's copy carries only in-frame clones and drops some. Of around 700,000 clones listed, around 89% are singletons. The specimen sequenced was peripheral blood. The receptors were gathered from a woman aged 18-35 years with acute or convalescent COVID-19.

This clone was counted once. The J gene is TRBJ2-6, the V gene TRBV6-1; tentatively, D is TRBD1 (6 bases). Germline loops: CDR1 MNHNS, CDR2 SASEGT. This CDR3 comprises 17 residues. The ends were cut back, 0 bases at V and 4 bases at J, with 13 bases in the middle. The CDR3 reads CASSEAQGMAGANVLTF. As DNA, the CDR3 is TGTGCCAGCAGTGAAGCGCAGGGGATGGCCGGGGCCAACGTCCTGACTTTC.

The CDR3 spells CASSYSLPGSGNTIYF. CDR3 coding DNA: TGTGCCAGCAGTTACTCGCTACCGGGCTCTGGAAACACCATATATTTT. V and J are TRBV6-5 and TRBJ1-3, with no clear D. V lost 0 bases, J lost 0 bases, and 9 bases lay in between. The CDR3 has 16 amino acids. Per the germline V gene, CDR1 is MNHEY and CDR2 is SVGAGI.

Written as DNA, the CDR3 is TGTGCCAGCAGCTCGACCGGACAGGGCAGAGAGCAGTTCTTC. Amino acid sequence: CASSSTGQGREQFF. The chain couples TRBV7-9 to TRBJ2-1; the match to TRBD1 covers 8 bases. The CDR3 extends over 14 amino acids. V shed 4 bases and J 10 bases; nucleotides not matched to a gene: 9. Germline CDR1 is SEHNR and CDR2 is FQNEAQ (reference sequence).

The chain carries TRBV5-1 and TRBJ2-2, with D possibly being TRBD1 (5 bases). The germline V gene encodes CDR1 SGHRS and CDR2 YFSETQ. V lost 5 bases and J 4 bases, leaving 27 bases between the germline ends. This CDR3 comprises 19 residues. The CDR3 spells CASRFIGEQRERTTGELFF. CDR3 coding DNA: TGCGCCAGCAGGTTCATAGGGGAACAGCGCGAGAGGACCACCGGGGAGCTGTTTTTT.

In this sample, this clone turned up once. CDR3 bases: TGTGCCAGCAGCCAAGAAGGGACAGGGGTATCAAACACTGAAGCTTTCTTT. Its protein product is CASSQEGTGVSNTEAFF. The gene calls are TRBV3-1 (or the pseudogene TRBV3-2) and TRBJ1-1; TRBD1 matches at 10 bases. V was clipped by 0 bases and J by 2 bases; unmatched bases: 6. The CDR3 totals 17 residues. Germline assignment: CDR1 LGHDT and CDR2 YNNKEL (reference sequence).

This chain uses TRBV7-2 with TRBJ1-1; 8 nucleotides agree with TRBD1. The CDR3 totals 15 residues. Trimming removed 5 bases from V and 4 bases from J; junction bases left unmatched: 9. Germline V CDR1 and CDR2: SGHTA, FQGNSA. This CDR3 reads CASSPWQGAGTEAFF. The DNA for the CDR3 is TGTGCCAGCAGCCCGTGGCAGGGGGCGGGCACTGAAGCTTTCTTT.

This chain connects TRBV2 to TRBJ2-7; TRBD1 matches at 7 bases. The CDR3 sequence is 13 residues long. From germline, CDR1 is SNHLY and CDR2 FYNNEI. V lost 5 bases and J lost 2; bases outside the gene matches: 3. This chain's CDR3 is CASSNRGTYEQYF. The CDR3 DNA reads TGTGCCAGCAGTAACAGGGGCACCTACGAGCAGTACTTC.

CDR3 sequence (DNA): TGCGCCAGCAGCCAAGACACTAGTACGACAGATACGCAGTATTTT. It codes for CASSQDTSTTDTQYF. The V call is TRBV4-1, the J call TRBJ2-3; D may be TRBD2 (5 bases). Germline V gives CDR1 MGHRA, CDR2 YSYEKL. The CDR3 spans 15 residues. Trimming cost V 0 bases and J 3 bases, with 10 bases left between them.

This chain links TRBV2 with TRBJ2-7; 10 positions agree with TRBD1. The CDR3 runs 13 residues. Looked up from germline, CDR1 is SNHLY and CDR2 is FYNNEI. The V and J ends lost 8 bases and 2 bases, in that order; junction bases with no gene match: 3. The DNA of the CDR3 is TGTGCCAGCGCCGGGACAGGGGCCTACGAGCAGTACTTC. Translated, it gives CASAGTGAYEQYF.